This T cell receptor (beta chain) came from a study of regulatory dendritic cells for organ transplantation. Overall study context: Regulatory dendritic cells came from monocytes given vitamin D3 and IL-10.

Libraries were prepared by immunoSEQ multiplex PCR; TCRdb keeps only in-frame clonotypes and omits some of them. Here the sample spans over 20,000 clones, 70% to 90% being singletons. This CDR3 has 11 amino acids. The V end was cut by 3 bases, the J end by 6 bases, with 5 bases between. Germline lookup yields CDR1 MDHEN and CDR2 SYDVKM. This clone was seen a few times. What it recognizes is unknown. Study-level results: Considerable individual heterogeneity was seen in alloreactive memory CD8+ T cells. Regulatory dendritic cells appeared to expand memory CD8+ clones less than mature ones.

CFSE-labeled sorted T cells met regulatory or mature dendritic cells for less than 6 days. Material: naive CD4+ T cells from blood cultured with regulatory dendritic cells. Noted subset: CD45RA+ naive T cells. The chain joins TRBV28 to TRBJ1-1, with D hard to call. The receptor was derived from a human donor in good health. CDR3 coding DNA: TGTGCCAGCAGTTTCCTCGCTGAAGCTTTCTTT. Amino acids: CASSFLAEAFF.